A single sample is the source of the 30 T cell receptor beta chains below, sequenced in a study of shared clonotypes between healthy human individuals. Sequenced by immunoSEQ multiplex PCR; TCRdb stores in-frame clones only, minus some. The sample lists 700,000 or so clones, 60% to 80% seen once, with about 2% in the top ten. The specimen sequenced was memory CD4+ T cells sorted from blood. Subset: CD45RA-negative fraction. The receptors here all came from a woman aged 25 to 45 in good health.

This clone was seen a handful of times. The rearrangement links TRBV6-5 to TRBJ1-5, with D possibly being TRBD1 (6 bases). This CDR3 comprises 14 residues. V was shortened by 5 bases and J by 5 bases, with 13 bases between the two germline ends. The V gene's germline CDR1 is MNHEY and CDR2 SVGAGI. The CDR3 DNA is TGTGCCAGCAGTCGCAGGGGAATGGATCAGCCCCAGCATTTT. Amino acids: CASSRRGMDQPQHF.

The J gene is TRBJ2-3, the V gene TRBV30, with 14 bases aligning to TRBD2. Germline assignment: CDR1 GTSNPN and CDR2 SVGIG (reference sequence). The J segment lost 4 bases and the V segment lost 7 bases, leaving 7 bases of the junction unmatched. The CDR3 is 15 amino acids. The CDR3 is CASGTSGSWADTQYF. Written as DNA, the CDR3 is TGTGCCTCGGGGACTAGCGGGAGTTGGGCAGATACGCAGTATTTT.

V and J are TRBV6-4 and TRBJ2-3, with D tentatively TRBD1 or TRBD2 (6 bases each). The germline V and J ends were trimmed by 2 bases and 1 base, with 13 bases remaining between them. In germline, CDR1 is MRHNA, CDR2 SNTAGT. The CDR3 is made up of 16 amino acids. The CDR3 DNA reads as TGTGCCAGCAGTGACGTCGCGGAGGGGGGCACAGATACGCAGTATTTT. Translating it yields CASSDVAEGGTDTQYF.

The chain carries TRBV28 and TRBJ1-5; 7 bases align to TRBD1. The CDR3 is 14 amino acids. With V trimmed by 4 bases and J by 5 bases, 5 bases remained unmatched. CDR1 is MDHEN, CDR2 SYDVKM, per germline. Here the CDR3 DNA reads TGTGCCAGCAGTTCTCAGGGGGGGGATCAGCCCCAGCATTTT. This translates into CASSSQGGDQPQHF.

This clone has ten or more counts. The chain is built from TRBV30 and TRBJ1-1; D is uncertain. This CDR3 is built from 12 residues. CDR1 and CDR2 (germline): GTSNPN, SVGIG (reference sequence). V gave up 4 bases and J gave up 0 bases, with 6 bases separating them. CDR3 protein: CAWKRMNTEAFF. CDR3 bases: TGTGCCTGGAAAAGAATGAACACTGAAGCTTTCTTT.

This clone is a singleton in its sample. The chain employs TRBV28 and TRBJ1-2; no clear D gene. The germline V and J ends were trimmed by 3 bases and 0 bases, with 5 bases remaining between them. Germline V CDR1 and CDR2: MDHEN, SYDVKM. This CDR3 region has 13 residues. CDR3 sequence (DNA): TGTGCCAGCAGTTTCGCAGCTAACTATGGCTACACCTTC. Amino acids: CASSFAANYGYTF.

The rearrangement uses TRBV25-1 and TRBJ2-5, with D maybe TRBD2 (5 bases). CDR3 size: 15 residues. V lost 4 bases, J lost 1 base, and 13 bases lay in between. Germline-derived CDR1 and CDR2 are MGHDK and SYGVNS. The CDR3 is CASSGAGGSQETQYF. The CDR3 region has the DNA TGTGCCAGCAGTGGGGCTGGCGGGTCCCAAGAGACCCAGTACTTC.

V is TRBV28 and J is TRBJ2-5; 7 bases agree with TRBD2. CDR3 length: 15 residues. Unmatched junction bases numbered 6, after V lost 1 base and J lost 4 bases. Germline V gene data show CDR1 as MDHEN and CDR2 as SYDVKM. As DNA, the CDR3 is TGTGCCAGCAGTTTATATGCTAGCGGTCCAGAGACCCAGTACTTC. This translates into CASSLYASGPETQYF.

The chain links TRBV11-2 to TRBJ2-1; D not certain. Germline V gene data show CDR1 as SGHAT and CDR2 as FQNNGV. The CDR3 is 15 amino acids. V lost 1 base and J 10 bases, leaving 17 bases between the germline ends. CDR3 sequence reads: CASSLVARRFGEQFF. CDR3 nucleotide sequence: TGTGCCAGCAGCTTAGTGGCTCGTAGGTTCGGGGAGCAGTTCTTC.

In this sample, this clone turned up once. Other DNA sequences in the same sample also yield this CDR3. V and J are TRBV5-1 and TRBJ2-3, with unresolved D. This CDR3 is 12 amino acids long. V shed 0 bases and J shed 2 bases, with 1 base lying between them. CDR1 SGHRS and CDR2 YFSETQ come from the germline V gene. For the CDR3, the DNA is TGCGCCAGCAGCTTGGACACAGATACGCAGTATTTT. Protein sequence: CASSLDTDTQYF.

This clone has more than one count but fewer than ten. The J gene is TRBJ1-1, the V gene TRBV19; D is undetermined. This CDR3 has 14 residues. Trimming removed 3 bases from V and 1 base from J, with 9 bases in between. Looked up from germline, CDR1 is LNHDA and CDR2 is SQIVND (reference sequence). Written as DNA, the CDR3 is TGTGCCAGTAGTATCCTGTCAGGGAACACTGAAGCTTTCTTT. This sequence encodes CASSILSGNTEAFF.

V usage is TRBV19 and J usage is TRBJ2-7; the D gene is possibly TRBD2 (5 bases). Per germline, CDR1 LNHDA and CDR2 SQIVND (reference sequence). V was pared by 3 bases and J by 2 bases, with 8 bases between. The CDR3 is 13 amino acids. The CDR3 is CASSMDGTYEQYF. CDR3 nucleotide sequence: TGTGCCAGTAGTATGGACGGGACCTACGAGCAGTACTTC.

The V gene is TRBV7-8, the J gene TRBJ2-7; unclear D gene. The CDR3 has 14 amino acids. The germline V gene has CDR1 SGHVS and CDR2 FQNEAQ. With 4 bases removed from V and 5 bases from J, the gap between germline ends came to 15 bases. The CDR3 sequence: CASSWGPQPNEQYF. The CDR3 DNA reads TGTGCCAGCAGCTGGGGTCCCCAGCCTAACGAGCAGTACTTC.

The chain uses TRBV5-5 and TRBJ2-3, with 11 bases matching TRBD1. The CDR3 contains 15 residues. Germline V gene data show CDR1 as SGHKS and CDR2 as YYEKEE (reference sequence). V lost 2 bases to trimming and J lost 4 bases; unmatched junction nucleotides: 3. The DNA for the CDR3 is TGTGCCAGCAGCTTCGGGACAGGGGGGGCAGATACGCAGTATTTT. It translates to CASSFGTGGADTQYF.

The CDR3 loop reads CASSLDRVGETQYF. CDR3 DNA: TGCGCCAGCAGCTTGGACAGGGTCGGAGAGACCCAGTACTTC. V and J are TRBV5-1 and TRBJ2-5; tentatively, D is TRBD1 (6 bases). The CDR3 is made up of 14 amino acids. Trimming cost V 0 bases and J 4 bases, with 10 bases left between them. CDR1 is SGHRS and CDR2 is YFSETQ in the germline V gene.

The chain is built from TRBV28 and TRBJ1-2; D perhaps matches TRBD1 (6 bases). Trimming stripped 4 bases from V and 7 bases from J, with 16 bases between. Germline loops: CDR1 MDHEN, CDR2 SYDVKM. The CDR3 sequence is 14 residues long. The CDR3 is CASSWGAEAFGYTF. CDR3 DNA: TGTGCCAGCAGTTGGGGGGCGGAAGCTTTTGGCTACACCTTC.

The chain recombines TRBV9 with TRBJ2-3; D possibly corresponds to TRBD1 (5 bases). This CDR3 contains 15 residues. The ends were cut back, 5 bases at V and 2 bases at J, with 15 bases in the middle. Germline-derived CDR1 and CDR2 are SGDLS and YYNGEE. CDR3 DNA sequence: TGTGCCAGCAGTACTTGGGGCGTAGACACAGATACGCAGTATTTT. It codes for CASSTWGVDTDTQYF. Filled out from reference TRBV9 and TRBJ2-3, the complete variable domain reads DSGVTQTPKHLITATGQRVTLRCSPRSGDLSVYWYQQSLDQGLQFLIQYYNGEERAKGNILERFSAQQFPDLHSELNLSSLELGDSALYFCASSTWGVDTDTQYFGPGTRLTVL.

The gene calls are TRBV5-4 and TRBJ2-1; D uncertain. The V end lost 0 bases, the J end lost 1 base, and 8 bases lay between the germline ends. This CDR3 contains 15 residues. The germline gives CDR1 SGHNT, CDR2 YYREEE (reference sequence). As DNA, the CDR3 is TGTGCCAGCAGCTTGGGTGGGCGGTCCTACAATGAGCAGTTCTTC. Its protein is CASSLGGRSYNEQFF.

This clone was found once. This sequence joins TRBV19 and TRBJ1-1; D is ambiguous. Germline-derived CDR1 and CDR2 are LNHDA and SQIVND (reference sequence). V was trimmed by 7 bases and J by 0 bases, leaving 15 bases between them. The CDR3 covers 15 residues. CDR3 coding DNA: TGTGCCAGTACCCGGACCGGGTGGATGAACACTGAAGCTTTCTTT. Its translation: CASTRTGWMNTEAFF.

V and J are TRBV9 and TRBJ2-7, with 7 bases fitting TRBD2. CDR1 is SGDLS, CDR2 YYNGEE, per germline. J was trimmed by 4 bases and V by 2 bases; bases with no gene match: 12. This CDR3 is 16 amino acids long. CDR3: CASSVEAGLVGYEQYF. In DNA form, the CDR3 reads TGTGCCAGCAGCGTGGAGGCTGGACTAGTTGGTTACGAGCAGTACTTC.

In its sample, this clone was seen a few times. V usage is TRBV21-1 and J usage is TRBJ2-6. TRBV21-1 is noted as a pseudogene. The CDR3 has 14 residues. The CDR3 sequence is CASSKGSGANVLTF. CDR3 coding DNA: TGTGCCAGCAGCAAGGGCTCTGGGGCCAACGTCCTGACTTTC.

This clone was seen many times. The gene calls are TRBV6-6 and TRBJ2-7, with D tentatively TRBD1 or TRBD2 (5 bases each). The CDR3 runs 15 residues. Germline CDR1 reads MNHNY; CDR2 reads SVGAGI (reference sequence). The V end lost 0 bases, the J end lost 4 bases, and 13 bases lay between the germline ends. CDR3 amino acids: CASSYSNQGGYEQYF. The CDR3 DNA sequence: TGTGCCAGCAGTTACTCGAATCAGGGCGGGTACGAGCAGTACTTC.

This chain connects TRBV5-1 to TRBJ1-4, with no clear D. This CDR3 spans 14 amino acids. Deletions cut 0 bases from V and 8 bases from J, with 11 bases between. Germline CDR1 and CDR2: SGHRS and YFSETQ. CDR3 coding DNA: TGCGCCAGCAGCTTGGGGACGCCGAGGGAAAAACTGTTTTTT. Encoded protein: CASSLGTPREKLFF.

The J gene is TRBJ1-2, the V gene TRBV7-3; D not certain. The CDR3 spans 14 residues. V lost 2 bases and J lost 1, with 8 bases in between. Germline assignment: CDR1 SGHTA and CDR2 FQGTGA. CDR3 DNA: TGTGCCAGCAGCTTAGGCGGGAGTAACTATGGCTACACCTTC. Protein sequence: CASSLGGSNYGYTF.

The V call is TRBV28, the J call TRBJ2-3; D possibly matches TRBD1 or TRBD2 (5 bases each). Germline V CDR1 and CDR2: MDHEN, SYDVKM. The CDR3 runs to 14 residues. The germline V and J ends were trimmed by 6 bases and 1 base, with 11 bases remaining between them. This chain's CDR3 is CASRPRGGTDTQYF. The CDR3 bases are TGTGCCAGCAGGCCACGAGGGGGCACAGATACGCAGTATTTT.

In its sample, this clone was seen a few times. The rearrangement joins TRBV6-5 to TRBJ2-7, with D uncertain. Germline assignment: CDR1 MNHEY and CDR2 SVGAGI. CDR3 size: 16 residues. Trimming took 0 bases from V and 4 from J, leaving 16 bases between them. CDR3 in amino acids: CASSYSISSQDYEQYF. The DNA for the CDR3 is TGTGCCAGCAGTTACTCAATTTCCTCCCAGGATTACGAGCAGTACTTC.

This chain links TRBV11-3 with TRBJ2-1, with TRBD2 matching over 8 bases. Trimming cost V 11 bases and J 4 bases; bases outside gene matches: 13. The CDR3 contains 15 residues. Germline CDR1 and CDR2: SGHNT and YENEEA. The CDR3 loop reads CAASLAGRGYNEQFF. As DNA, the CDR3 is TGTGCCGCAAGTTTAGCGGGACGGGGTTACAATGAGCAGTTCTTC.

This chain connects TRBV5-1 to TRBJ2-3; 10 bases are a match to TRBD2. Germline-derived CDR1 and CDR2 are SGHRS and YFSETQ. Losses at the gene ends were 6 bases for V and 5 bases for J; bases not matched to a gene: 3. The CDR3 covers 13 residues. CDR3 amino acids: CASTSGSLDTQYF. In DNA form, the CDR3 reads TGCGCCAGCACTAGCGGGAGTTTAGATACGCAGTATTTT.

This sequence joins TRBV2 and TRBJ1-1; 7 bases are a match to TRBD1. CDR3 length: 14 amino acids. The V gene's germline CDR1 is SNHLY and CDR2 FYNNEI. The V gene end was trimmed by 6 bases and the J gene end by 1 base; junction bases not matched to a gene: 5. DNA of the CDR3: TGTGCCAGCAGGAGGGACAGCGCGAACACTGAAGCTTTCTTT. Translating it yields CASRRDSANTEAFF.

V gene TRBV19 combines with J gene TRBJ2-2, with D possibly called TRBD1 or TRBD2 (5 bases each). From germline, CDR1 is LNHDA and CDR2 SQIVND (reference sequence). This CDR3 has 16 residues. V was cut by 5 bases and J by 6 bases, with 19 bases left in between. The CDR3 spells CASSQIETWDAGELFF. The CDR3 region has the DNA TGTGCCAGTAGTCAAATCGAGACCTGGGACGCCGGGGAGCTGTTTTTT.